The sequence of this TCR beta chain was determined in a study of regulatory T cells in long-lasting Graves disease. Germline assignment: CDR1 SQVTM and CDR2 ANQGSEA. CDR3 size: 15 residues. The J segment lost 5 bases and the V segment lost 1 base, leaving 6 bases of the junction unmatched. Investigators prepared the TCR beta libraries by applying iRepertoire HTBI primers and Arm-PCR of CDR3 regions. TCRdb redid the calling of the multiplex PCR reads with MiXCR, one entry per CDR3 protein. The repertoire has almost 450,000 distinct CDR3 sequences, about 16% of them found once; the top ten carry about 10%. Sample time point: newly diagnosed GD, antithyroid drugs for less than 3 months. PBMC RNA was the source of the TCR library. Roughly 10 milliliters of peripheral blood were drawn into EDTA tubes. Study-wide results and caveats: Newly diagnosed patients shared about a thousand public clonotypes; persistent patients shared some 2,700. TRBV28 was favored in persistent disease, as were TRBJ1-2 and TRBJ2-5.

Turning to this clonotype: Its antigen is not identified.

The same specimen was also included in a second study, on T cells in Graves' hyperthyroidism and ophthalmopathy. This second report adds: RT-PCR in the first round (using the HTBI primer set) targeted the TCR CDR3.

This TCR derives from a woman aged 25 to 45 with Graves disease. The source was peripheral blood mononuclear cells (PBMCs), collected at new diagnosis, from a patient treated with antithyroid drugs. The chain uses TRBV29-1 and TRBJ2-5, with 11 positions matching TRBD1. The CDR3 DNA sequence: TGCAGCGTTGAAGGCCCGGGACAGGGGGACGAGACCCAGTACTTC. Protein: CSVEGPGQGDETQYF.